These 10 T cell receptor beta chains were all obtained from the same sample, sequenced in a study of blood T cell repertoires in COVID-19. The method was immunoSEQ multiplex PCR; TCRdb's version includes in-frame clones alone and lacks a portion of them. Altogether 250,000 to 350,000 clones are present, about four fifths being singletons, with the ten largest covering approximately 1.5%. The material sequenced was peripheral blood. All receptors come from a human donor with COVID-19, enrolled during active disease. The donor label of this sample is uncertain.

The rearrangement links TRBV5-1 to TRBJ2-4; 9 nucleotides match TRBD1. Germline CDR1 and CDR2: SGHRS and YFSETQ. The ends lost 3 bases at V and 9 bases at J; junction bases unmatched: 7. The CDR3 runs to 14 residues. CDR3 in amino acids: CASSWRDRESIQYF. The CDR3, as DNA: TGCGCCAGCAGCTGGCGGGACAGGGAGAGCATTCAGTACTTC.

The V call is TRBV7-9, the J call TRBJ2-5; D may be TRBD1 (6 bases). Deletions cut 4 bases from V and 5 bases from J, with 14 bases between. CDR1 is SEHNR, CDR2 FQNEAQ, per germline (reference sequence). This CDR3 has 14 residues. For the CDR3, the DNA is TGTGCCAGCAGCTACCTACAGGGTGGGGAGACCCAGTACTTC. Amino acid sequence: CASSYLQGGETQYF.

The chain couples TRBV7-6 to TRBJ2-1; D call uncertain. The CDR3 spans 15 residues. Per germline, CDR1 SGHVS and CDR2 FNYEAQ. V shed 1 base and J shed 6 bases, with 13 bases lying between them. The CDR3 DNA reads as TGTGCCAGCAGCTTAGTCCCTAGTGCCCCCAATGAGCAGTTCTTC. Translation: CASSLVPSAPNEQFF.

J is TRBJ2-3 and V is TRBV5-1, with TRBD1 matching over 8 bases. Germline loops: CDR1 SGHRS, CDR2 YFSETQ. This CDR3 contains 15 residues. V lost 0 bases to trimming and J lost 6 bases; unmatched junction nucleotides: 6. CDR3 nucleotide sequence: TGCGCCAGCAGCTTGGCGGACAGGGCTTCGGATACGCAGTATTTT. Translating it yields CASSLADRASDTQYF.

The chain employs TRBV7-2 and TRBJ2-1; maybe TRBD2 (5 bases). Trimming shortened V by 5 bases and J by 5 bases, and 16 bases separated the two germline ends. This CDR3 is 15 amino acids long. The germline CDR1 and CDR2 sequences are SGHTA and FQGNSA. The CDR3 reads CASSRSRVTNNEQFF. CDR3 in DNA: TGTGCCAGCAGCCGTTCTAGGGTGACTAACAATGAGCAGTTCTTC.

The chain joins TRBV11-3 to TRBJ2-2; D is uncertain. Deletions cut 3 bases from V and 7 bases from J, with 12 bases between. Germline CDR1 SGHNT, CDR2 YENEEA. The CDR3 has 14 amino acids. CDR3 bases: TGTGCCAGCAGCTTGGGTCTTAGGAGCGGGGAGCTGTTTTTT. Translating it yields CASSLGLRSGELFF.

The gene calls are TRBV7-9 and TRBJ1-5; perhaps TRBD1 as D (5 bases). Germline CDR1 and CDR2: SEHNR and FQNEAQ (reference sequence). The CDR3 loop spans 14 amino acids. Between the trimmed V and J ends, which lost 5 bases and 5 bases, there was a span of 13 bases. CDR3 region: CASSPGGLHQPQHF. As DNA, the CDR3 is TGTGCCAGCAGCCCGGGGGGGTTACATCAGCCCCAGCATTTT.

The rearrangement joins TRBV29-1 to TRBJ1-1; D unclear. The CDR3 has 12 amino acids. Germline V gives CDR1 SQVTM, CDR2 ANQGSEA. The V end lost 4 bases, the J end lost 6 bases, and 12 bases lay between the germline ends. CDR3 in amino acids: CSVVIRLAEAFF. The CDR3, as DNA: TGCAGCGTTGTGATCAGGCTGGCTGAAGCTTTCTTT.

The chain combines TRBV4-1 with TRBJ1-4, with D possibly TRBD1 on 6 matching bases. CDR3 length: 14 residues. Deletions cut 1 base from V and 8 bases from J, with 11 bases between. Germline V gives CDR1 MGHRA, CDR2 YSYEKL. The CDR3 sequence: CASSQGGGWEKLFF. CDR3 bases: TGCGCCAGCAGCCAAGGAGGGGGATGGGAAAAACTGTTTTTT.

This clone was recorded only once. This rearrangement joins TRBV5-3 to TRBJ2-3; TRBD2 matches 8 bases. TRBV5-3 qualifies as an ORF whose function is uncertain. V lost 0 bases, J lost 4 bases, and 10 bases stayed unmatched. CDR3 length: 17 amino acids. CDR3 sequence: CARSLGMAGGIADTQYF. The CDR3, as DNA: TGTGCCAGAAGCTTGGGTATGGCGGGAGGAATTGCAGATACGCAGTATTTT.